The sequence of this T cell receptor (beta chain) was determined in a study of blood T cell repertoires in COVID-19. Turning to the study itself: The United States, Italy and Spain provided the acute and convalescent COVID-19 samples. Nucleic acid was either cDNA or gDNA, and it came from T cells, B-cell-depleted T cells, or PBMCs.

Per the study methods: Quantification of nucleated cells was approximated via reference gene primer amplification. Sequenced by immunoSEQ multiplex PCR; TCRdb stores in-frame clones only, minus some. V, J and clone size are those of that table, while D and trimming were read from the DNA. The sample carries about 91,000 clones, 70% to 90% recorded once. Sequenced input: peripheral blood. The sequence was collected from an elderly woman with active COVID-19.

The CDR3 DNA sequence: TGTGCCAGCAGCTTGGGACAGGGGGGGGTAACTGAAGCTTTCTTT. This gives the protein CASSLGQGGVTEAFF. The gene calls are TRBV5-4 and TRBJ1-1; TRBD1 matches at 9 bases. Germline lookup yields CDR1 SGHNT and CDR2 YYREEE (reference sequence). Trimming removed 0 bases from V and 5 bases from J; junction bases left unmatched: 5. This CDR3 is built from 15 residues. Full variable domain (outside the CDR3, taken from reference TRBV5-4 and TRBJ1-1): ETGVTQSPTHLIKTRGQQVTLRCSSQSGHNTVSWYQQALGQGPQFIFQYYREEENGRGNFPPRFSGLQFPNYSSELNVNALELDDSALYLCASSLGQGGVTEAFFGQGTRLTVV.